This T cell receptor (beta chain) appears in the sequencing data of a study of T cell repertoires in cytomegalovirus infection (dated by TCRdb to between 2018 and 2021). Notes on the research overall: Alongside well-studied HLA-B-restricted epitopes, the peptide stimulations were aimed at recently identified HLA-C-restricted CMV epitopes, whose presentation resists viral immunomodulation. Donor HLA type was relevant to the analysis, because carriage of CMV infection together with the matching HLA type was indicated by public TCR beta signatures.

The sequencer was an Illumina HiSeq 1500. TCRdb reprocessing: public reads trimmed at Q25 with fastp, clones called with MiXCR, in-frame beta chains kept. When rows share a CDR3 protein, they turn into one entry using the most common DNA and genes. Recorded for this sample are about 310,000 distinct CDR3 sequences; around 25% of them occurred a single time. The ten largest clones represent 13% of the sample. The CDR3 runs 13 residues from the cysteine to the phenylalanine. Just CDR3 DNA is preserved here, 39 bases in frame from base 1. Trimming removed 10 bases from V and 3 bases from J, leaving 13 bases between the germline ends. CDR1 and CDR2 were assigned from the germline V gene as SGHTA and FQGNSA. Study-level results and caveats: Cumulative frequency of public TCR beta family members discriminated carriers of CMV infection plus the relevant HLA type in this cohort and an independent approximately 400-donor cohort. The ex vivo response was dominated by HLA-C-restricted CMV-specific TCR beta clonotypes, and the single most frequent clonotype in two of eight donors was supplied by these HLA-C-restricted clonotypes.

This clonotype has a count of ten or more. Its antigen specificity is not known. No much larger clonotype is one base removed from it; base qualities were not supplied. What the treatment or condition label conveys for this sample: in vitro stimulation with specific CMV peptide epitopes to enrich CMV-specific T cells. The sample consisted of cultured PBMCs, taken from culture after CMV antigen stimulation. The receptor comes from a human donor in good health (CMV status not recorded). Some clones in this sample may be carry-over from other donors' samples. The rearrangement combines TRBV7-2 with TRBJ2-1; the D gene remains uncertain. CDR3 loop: CATQRPGYNEQFF. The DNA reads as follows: TGTGCCACGCAGAGGCCGGGCTACAATGAGCAGTTCTTC.